The following is a TCR beta chain sequence with its context. These data come from a study of cytomegalovirus exposure and HLA in healthy donors. The primer mix had 60 Vbeta and 13 Jbeta primers. Profiling relied on immunoSEQ multiplex PCR, and the TCRdb table lists in-frame clones only, not all of them. The table includes some 130,000 clones, roughly 77% detected once. Germline values: CDR1 LNHDA, CDR2 SQIVND (reference sequence). V dropped 7 bases and J dropped 10 bases, with 19 bases sitting between them. This CDR3 is built from 13 residues. This TCR was sampled from a male donor in good health and CMV-seronegative. This chain joins TRBV19 and TRBJ1-2; D not resolved. The specimen was PBMCs. The CDR3 sequence: CASKRVINTAYTF. The CDR3 nucleotides read TGTGCCAGTAAGAGGGTGATTAACACTGCCTACACCTTC.